The 13 T cell receptor beta chains below were found in one sample sequenced in a study of T cells in Graves' hyperthyroidism and ophthalmopathy. Amplification yielded TCR beta CDR3 regions, with RNA transcripts as the source. In the first-round RT-PCR of the TCR CDR3, the HTBI primer set was used. TCRdb re-derived calls from the multiplex PCR reads in MiXCR, one entry per CDR3 protein. The repertoire includes about 350,000 distinct CDR3 sequences, approximately 15% of them detected once, and 20% to 25% sits in the top ten. The sequenced sample consisted of blood. All receptors derive from a woman in her twenties or thirties with Graves' hyperthyroidism.

This clonotype was observed many times. The chain joins TRBV11-2 to TRBJ1-1; D ambiguous. The ends were cut back, 2 bases at V and 5 bases at J, with 15 bases in the middle. Germline lookup yields CDR1 SGHAT and CDR2 FQNNGV. The CDR3 loop spans 15 amino acids. The CDR3 nucleotides read TGTGCCAGCAGCTTAATCCTAAGGAGGAGGACTGAAGCTTTCTTT. Encoded protein: CASSLILRRRTEAFF.

This clonotype was seen repeatedly, ten times or more. The gene calls are TRBV5-5 and TRBJ2-7, with 8 nucleotides matching TRBD1. The CDR3 sequence is 13 residues long. With V trimmed by 2 bases and J by 8 bases, 6 bases remained unmatched. Germline CDR1 is SGHKS and CDR2 is YYEKEE (reference sequence). CDR3: CASSLTGGSQQYF. For the CDR3, the DNA is TGTGCCAGCAGCTTAACAGGGGGTTCTCAGCAGTACTTC.

This clonotype came up a few times. V usage is TRBV11-1 and J usage is TRBJ2-1; D might be TRBD1 or TRBD2, each matching 5 bases. The CDR3 has 15 amino acids. Trimming shortened V by 8 bases and J by 10 bases, and 24 bases separated the two germline ends. Germline V gives CDR1 SGHAT, CDR2 FQDESV (reference sequence). The CDR3 DNA is TGTGCCAGCGGGCTCGGGTCGGGACCCTGGGGGGAGCAGTTCTTC. Translated: CASGLGSGPWGEQFF.

This clonotype showed up many times. The chain joins TRBV30 to TRBJ1-2; D is possibly TRBD1 (6 bases). Trimming took off 0 bases at V and 3 bases at J, with 14 bases between the two ends. Germline lookup yields CDR1 GTSNPN and CDR2 SVGIG (reference sequence). The CDR3 consists of 15 residues. CDR3 residues: CAWSVEGGAHYGYTF. The CDR3 DNA sequence: TGTGCCTGGAGTGTAGAGGGGGGGGCCCACTATGGCTACACCTTC.

The chain links TRBV6-5 to TRBJ1-5; TRBD1 is a possible D gene (6 bases). V dropped 2 bases and J dropped 1 base, with 12 bases sitting between them. The germline V gene has CDR1 MNHEY and CDR2 SVGAGI. This CDR3 comprises 16 residues. The CDR3 loop reads CASSYPAGVSNQPQHF. Written as DNA, the CDR3 is TGTGCCAGCAGTTACCCGGCAGGGGTCAGCAATCAGCCCCAGCATTTT.

This clonotype was recorded a few times. This chain links TRBV5-1 with TRBJ1-6, with 10 positions matching TRBD1. J gave up 7 bases and V 0 bases, and 1 base lay outside the gene matches. CDR3 length: 15 amino acids. Germline assignment: CDR1 SGHRS and CDR2 YFSETQ. The CDR3 sequence: CASSLVGQGNSPLHF. Here the CDR3 DNA reads TGCGCCAGCAGCTTGGTGGGACAGGGGAATTCACCCCTCCACTTT.

This clonotype was counted many times. V gene TRBV28 combines with J gene TRBJ2-7; D uncertain. The CDR3 has 11 residues. V lost 4 bases, J lost 6 bases, and 7 bases lay in between. Germline V gene data show CDR1 as MDHEN and CDR2 as SYDVKM. The DNA for the CDR3 is TGTGCCAGCAGTTCGACTTCCGAGCAGTACTTC. Amino acid sequence: CASSSTSEQYF.

This clonotype was recorded many times. V is TRBV6-6 and J is TRBJ2-2, with D tentatively TRBD1 or TRBD2 (5 bases each). The length of the CDR3 is 19 residues. Per the germline V gene, CDR1 is MNHNY and CDR2 is SVGAGI (reference sequence). V lost 2 bases and J lost 2, with 21 bases in between. The CDR3 bases are TGTGCCAGCAGTTACCGGCTTCCTGGGGGAGTAACAAACACCGGGGAGCTGTTTTTT. Its translation: CASSYRLPGGVTNTGELFF.

This clonotype showed up many times. J is TRBJ1-5 and V is TRBV6-5, with D maybe TRBD1 (6 bases). This CDR3 comprises 15 residues. Germline V CDR1 and CDR2: MNHEY, SVGAGI. Trimming took 0 bases from V and 7 from J, leaving 13 bases between them. The CDR3 spells CASSYSNTQGQPQHF. The CDR3, as DNA: TGTGCCAGCAGTTACTCGAACACACAGGGACAGCCCCAGCATTTT.

The rearrangement joins TRBV9 to TRBJ2-1; no clear D. Deletions cut 0 bases from V and 0 bases from J, with 7 bases between. Germline lookup yields CDR1 SGDLS and CDR2 YYNGEE. This CDR3 has 15 residues. Here the CDR3 DNA reads TGTGCCAGCAGCGTAGAGGATAGCTCCTACAATGAGCAGTTCTTC. It is translated as CASSVEDSSYNEQFF.

The V call is TRBV5-1, the J call TRBJ2-5; the D is unclear. V was trimmed by 0 bases and J by 5 bases, leaving 11 bases between them. The CDR3 consists of 14 residues. Germline V gene data show CDR1 as SGHRS and CDR2 as YFSETQ. DNA for the CDR3: TGCGCCAGCAGCTTGGCCAGCATCCGGGAGACCCAGTACTTC. Encoded protein: CASSLASIRETQYF.

V and J are TRBV12-3 or TRBV12-4 and TRBJ2-3; 7 nucleotides align to TRBD1. V lost 6 bases to trimming and J lost 6 bases; unmatched junction nucleotides: 15. This CDR3 contains 16 residues. Here the CDR3 DNA reads TGTGCCAGCAGCTCTGCTGACGAGAGGGGGCGGGATACGCAGTATTTT. Translation: CASSSADERGRDTQYF.

This clonotype was recorded at least ten times. V gene TRBV2 combines with J gene TRBJ2-7, with D possibly TRBD2 on 6 matching bases. The germline gives CDR1 SNHLY, CDR2 FYNNEI. There are 14 residues in the CDR3. Trimming took 6 bases from V and 3 from J, leaving 15 bases between them. Here the CDR3 reads CASREREADYEQYF. The CDR3 nucleotides read TGTGCCAGCAGGGAGAGGGAGGCCGACTACGAGCAGTACTTC.